This T cell receptor (beta chain) is from a study of identical twins. TCRdb called the 5' RACE reads again in MiXCR, with one record for every CDR3 protein. The sample yields a few hundred thousand distinct CDR3 sequences, 24% seen once. This clonotype was found many times. The CDR3 is 12 residues long. V shed 4 bases and J shed 6 bases, with 7 bases lying between them. Another study also made use of these data, one on T cells expressing NK-cell markers. That paper adds: One of eight sequenced donors was HCMV-seronegative; the other seven were seropositive. Dominant NKG2C+ clonotypes made up about 1.0-7.5% of CD8+ T cells in six donors.

The clonotype was recovered from a woman between 18 and 29 years old in good health. The sample consisted of CD4+ T cells sorted from blood. The rearrangement uses TRBV12-3 or TRBV12-4 and TRBJ2-1; perhaps TRBD1 as D (5 bases). This CDR3 is CASSSDSNEQFF. DNA of the CDR3: TGTGCCAGCAGTTCCGACAGCAATGAGCAGTTCTTC.